The T cell receptor (beta chain) described here comes from a study of metastatic and nonmetastatic thyroid tumors. Study overall: A comparison of repertoires was made across blood and tumor or nodule tissue from malignant and benign thyroid patients.

Thyroid surgery was preceded by no treatment in any patient. Study processing details: Using the CDR3 differences seen across clinicopathological groups, the authors built a distant-metastasis classifier for papillary thyroid cancer, which was meant to discriminate distant-metastatic patients. TCRdb used MiXCR to call clones anew from the PCR reads. The V and J calls, along with clone size, are taken from TCRdb and not from the paper's own processing. The sample lists about 64,000 clones; around 15% were seen once. The sequencing input was blood. The TCR sequence derives from a male donor with papillary thyroid cancer or a benign thyroid nodule (not recorded which). Some clones in this sample may be carry-over from other donors' samples.

The CDR3 DNA reads TGTGCCAGCAGAGTTCAGGGGTTTTTTACTGAAGCTTTCTTT. Protein: CASRVQGFFTEAFF. The V and J genes are TRBV2 and TRBJ1-1, with D possibly matching TRBD1 (6 bases). Trimming left V 6 bases short and J 5 bases short, with 16 bases between. Per the germline V gene, CDR1 is SNHLY and CDR2 is FYNNEI. This CDR3 contains 14 residues. Filled out from reference TRBV2 and TRBJ1-1, the complete variable domain reads EPEVTQTPSHQVTQMGQEVILRCVPISNHLYFYWYRQILGQKVEFLVSFYNNEISEKSEIFDDQFSVERPDGSNFTLKIRSTKLEDSAMYFCASRVQGFFTEAFFGQGTRLTVV.